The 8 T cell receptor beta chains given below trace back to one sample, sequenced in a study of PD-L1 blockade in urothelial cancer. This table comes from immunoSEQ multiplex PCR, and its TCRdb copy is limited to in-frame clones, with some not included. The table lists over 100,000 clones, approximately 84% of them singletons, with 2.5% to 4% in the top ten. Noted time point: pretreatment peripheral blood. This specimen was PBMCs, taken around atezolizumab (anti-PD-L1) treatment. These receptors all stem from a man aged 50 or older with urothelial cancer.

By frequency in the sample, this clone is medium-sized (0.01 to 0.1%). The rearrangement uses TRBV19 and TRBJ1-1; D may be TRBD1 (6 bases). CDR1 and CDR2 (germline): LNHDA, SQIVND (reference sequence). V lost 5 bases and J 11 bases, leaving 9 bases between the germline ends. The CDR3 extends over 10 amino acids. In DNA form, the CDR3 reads TGTGCCAGTAGTGGGACATTTGCTTTCTTT. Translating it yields CASSGTFAFF.

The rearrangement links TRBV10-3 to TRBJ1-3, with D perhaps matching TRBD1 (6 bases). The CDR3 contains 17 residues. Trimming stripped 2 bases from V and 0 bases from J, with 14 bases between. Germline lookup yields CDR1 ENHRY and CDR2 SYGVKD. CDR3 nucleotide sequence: TGTGCCATCAGTGAGCCCTGGGACACGAGCTCTGGAAACACCATATATTTT. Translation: CAISEPWDTSSGNTIYF.

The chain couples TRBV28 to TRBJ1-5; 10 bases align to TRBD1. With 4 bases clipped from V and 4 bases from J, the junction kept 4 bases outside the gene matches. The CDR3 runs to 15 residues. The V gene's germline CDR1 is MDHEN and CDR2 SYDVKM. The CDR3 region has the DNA TGTGCCAGCAGTTGGACAGGGGGTTTGAATCAGCCCCAGCATTTT. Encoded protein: CASSWTGGLNQPQHF.

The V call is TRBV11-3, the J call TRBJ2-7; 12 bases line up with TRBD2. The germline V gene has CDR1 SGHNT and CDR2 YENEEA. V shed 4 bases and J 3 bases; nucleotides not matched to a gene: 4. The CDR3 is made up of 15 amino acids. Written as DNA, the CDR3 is TGTGCCAGCAGCTCCGGACTAGCGGGAAACTACGAGCAGTACTTC. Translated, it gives CASSSGLAGNYEQYF.

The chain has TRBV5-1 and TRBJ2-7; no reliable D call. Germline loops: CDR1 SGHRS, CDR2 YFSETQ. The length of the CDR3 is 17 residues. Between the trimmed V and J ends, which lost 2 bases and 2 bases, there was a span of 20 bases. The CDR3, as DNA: TGCGCCAGCAGCTTAGAAGCAAACGCGATACTAACCTACGAGCAGTACTTC. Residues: CASSLEANAILTYEQYF.

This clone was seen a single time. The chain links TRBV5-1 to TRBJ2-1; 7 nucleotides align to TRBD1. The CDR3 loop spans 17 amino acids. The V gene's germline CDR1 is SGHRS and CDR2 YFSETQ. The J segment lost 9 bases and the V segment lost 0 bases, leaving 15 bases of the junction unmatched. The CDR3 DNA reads TGCGCCAGCAGCTTGGGGTCCACAGGGGAACCAAGTGGTGAGCAGTTCTTC. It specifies CASSLGSTGEPSGEQFF.

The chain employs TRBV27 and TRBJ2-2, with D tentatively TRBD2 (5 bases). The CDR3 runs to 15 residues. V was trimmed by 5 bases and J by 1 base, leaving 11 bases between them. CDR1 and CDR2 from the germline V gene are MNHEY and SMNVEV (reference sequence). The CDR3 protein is CASSPGDLNTGELFF. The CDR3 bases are TGTGCCAGCAGTCCCGGGGATTTGAACACCGGGGAGCTGTTTTTT.

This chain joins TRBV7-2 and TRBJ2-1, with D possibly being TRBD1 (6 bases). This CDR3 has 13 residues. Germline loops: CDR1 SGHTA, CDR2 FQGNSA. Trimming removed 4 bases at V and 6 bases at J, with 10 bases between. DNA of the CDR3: TGTGCCAGCAGCTCCGCACAGGGCAATGAGCAGTTCTTC. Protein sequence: CASSSAQGNEQFF.